This record concerns one TCR beta chain sequence. Its target is unknown. This sample was taken from a study of vaccination effects on CD4 cells after COVID-19. Background on the study: All participants had two doses of either the BNT162b2 or mRNA-1273 vaccine. Whole-study findings and limits: Late after vaccination, infection- and vaccine-induced clones showed marked clonal contraction.

The CDR3 loop spans 13 amino acids. Per the germline V gene, CDR1 is SGHRS and CDR2 is YFSETQ. Trimming took off 1 base at V and 4 bases at J, with 5 bases between the two ends. Profiled with immunoSEQ multiplex PCR; TCRdb holds only in-frame clones, not every one. The profile shows some 68,000 clones, 75% of them singletons. ViraFEST expansion of antigen-specific CD4+ T cells with viral peptide pools preceded sequencing. Once cultured for 10 to 11 days, the cells underwent separation to obtain CD4+ T cells. Vaccine recipients had no previous SARS-CoV-2 infection; their nucleocapsid antibodies were negative. Half of the medium was exchanged for IL-2 medium on both days 3 and 7.

V and J are TRBV5-1 and TRBJ1-4; D uncertain. The sample consisted of CD4+ T cells from PBMCs cultured with HCoV-OC43 spike peptides, taken before COVID-19 vaccination. Subset noted: HCoV-OC43 spike overlapping peptide pool stimulation. This clonotype was obtained from a human donor who received a COVID-19 vaccine. The CDR3 sequence is CASSLRDNEKLFF. The DNA for the CDR3 is TGCGCCAGCAGCTTGCGGGATAATGAAAAACTGTTTTTT.